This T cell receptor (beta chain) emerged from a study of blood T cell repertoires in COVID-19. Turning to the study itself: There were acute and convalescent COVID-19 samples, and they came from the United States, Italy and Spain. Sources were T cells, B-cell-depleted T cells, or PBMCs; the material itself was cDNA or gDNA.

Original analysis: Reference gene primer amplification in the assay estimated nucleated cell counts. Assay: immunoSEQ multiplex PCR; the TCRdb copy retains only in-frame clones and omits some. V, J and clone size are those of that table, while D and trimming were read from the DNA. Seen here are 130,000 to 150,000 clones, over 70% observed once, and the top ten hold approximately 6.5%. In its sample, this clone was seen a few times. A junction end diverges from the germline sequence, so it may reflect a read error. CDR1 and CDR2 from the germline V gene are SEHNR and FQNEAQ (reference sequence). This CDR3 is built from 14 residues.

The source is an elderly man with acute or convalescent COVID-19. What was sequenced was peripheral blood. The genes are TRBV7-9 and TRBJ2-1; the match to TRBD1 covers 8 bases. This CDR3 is CASSFSAGGNQQFF. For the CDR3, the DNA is TGTGCCAGCAGCTTTAGTGCAGGGGGCAATCAGCAGTTCTTC.